The rows below give T cell receptor beta chains drawn from one sample of a study of blood T cell repertoires in COVID-19. The method was immunoSEQ multiplex PCR; TCRdb's version includes in-frame clones alone and lacks a portion of them. The table has fewer than 200,000 clones, about 85% seen once. Sequencing was done on a sample of peripheral blood. The receptors originated from a woman aged 55-70 years with COVID-19, enrolled during active disease. Both conserved end residues are part of each CDR3. D genes are given only for firm matches. Rows give clone size only sometimes, using once, few, many, or a class for an expanded clone.

j_call	clone_size	v_call	d_call	cdr3_aa	cdr3_nt
TRBJ2-1	.	TRBV24-1	.	CATSDSEPVSYNEQFF	TGTGCCACCAGTGACTCTGAGCCCGTCTCCTACAATGAGCAGTTCTTC
TRBJ1-2	.	TRBV27	.	CASSLGGANYGYTF	TGTGCCAGCAGTTTAGGCGGCGCTAACTATGGCTACACCTTC
TRBJ1-3	.	TRBV19	TRBD1	CASSWTGGFGNTIYF	TGTGCCAGTAGCTGGACAGGGGGCTTTGGAAACACCATATATTTT
TRBJ2-5	once	TRBV18	.	CASSPHQGFGETQYF	TGTGCCAGCTCACCCCACCAGGGGTTTGGGGAGACCCAGTACTTC
TRBJ1-2	few	TRBV19	.	CASSISSGGYGYTF	TGTGCCAGTAGTATCAGTAGCGGGGGCTATGGCTACACCTTC
TRBJ1-5	.	TRBV7-3	TRBD1	CASSQGAQQPQHF	TGTGCCAGCAGCCAGGGGGCTCAGCAGCCCCAGCATTTT
TRBJ2-1	.	TRBV18	TRBD1	CASSRDRGVNEQFF	TGTGCCAGCTCACGAGACAGGGGGGTCAATGAGCAGTTCTTC
TRBJ1-2	.	TRBV18	.	CASSPGSGDGYTF	TGTGCCAGCTCACCGGGCAGCGGGGATGGCTACACCTTC
TRBJ1-3	once	TRBV6-5	TRBD1	CASSPDRALGNTIYF	TGTGCCAGCAGTCCGGACAGGGCCCTTGGAAACACCATATATTTT
TRBJ1-2	.	TRBV19	TRBD1	CASNPGQGYGYTF	TGTGCCAGTAATCCGGGACAGGGCTATGGCTACACCTTC
TRBJ2-7	.	TRBV2	.	CASGDSYEQYF	TGTGCCAGCGGAGACAGCTACGAGCAGTACTTC
TRBJ1-4	.	TRBV12-3/TRBV12-4	.	CASSFADEKLFF	TGTGCCAGCAGTTTTGCAGATGAAAAACTGTTTTTT
TRBJ1-1	.	TRBV7-9	TRBD1	CASSPGTGGVALNTEAFF	TGTGCCAGCAGCCCCGGGACAGGGGGCGTCGCTTTGAACACTGAAGCTTTCTTT
TRBJ2-3	.	TRBV6-4	.	CASSGGGGDTQYF	TGTGCCAGCAGTGGGGGGGGCGGAGATACGCAGTATTTT
TRBJ1-6	.	TRBV27	.	CASSFPTEYSPLHF	TGTGCCAGCAGTTTCCCGACGGAGTATTCACCCCTCCACTTT
TRBJ1-1	once	TRBV7-9	.	CASSLDREWSTEAFF	TGTGCCAGCAGCTTAGACAGGGAGTGGAGCACTGAAGCTTTCTTT
TRBJ2-1	.	TRBV6-2/TRBV6-3	TRBD2	CASSWTSGREQFF	TGTGCCAGCAGTTGGACTAGCGGGAGAGAGCAGTTCTTC
TRBJ1-1	.	TRBV6-2/TRBV6-3	.	CASSYGQGELNTEAFF	TGTGCCAGCAGTTACGGTCAGGGCGAGTTGAACACTGAAGCTTTCTTT
TRBJ1-4	.	TRBV19	TRBD1	CASRSTGLNEKLFF	TGTGCCAGTAGGTCGACAGGGCTCAATGAAAAACTGTTTTTT
TRBJ1-1	.	TRBV27	.	CASSLSRGVNTEAFF	TGTGCCAGCAGTTTATCCCGGGGGGTGAACACTGAAGCTTTCTTT
TRBJ1-2	.	TRBV18	.	CASSLVGMEQIF	TGTGCCAGCTCACTGGTCGGGATGGAACAAATCTTC
TRBJ1-2	.	TRBV19	.	CASSIARSGGYTF	TGTGCCAGTAGTATAGCCAGGTCTGGTGGCTACACCTTC
TRBJ2-7	.	TRBV9	.	CASSVEVGDDYEQYF	TGTGCCAGCAGCGTAGAGGTGGGAGATGACTACGAGCAGTACTTC
TRBJ2-1	.	TRBV19	TRBD2	CASSIDIPSGRAYNEQFF	TGTGCCAGTAGTATAGATATTCCTAGCGGGAGGGCCTACAATGAGCAGTTCTTC
TRBJ2-3	.	TRBV3-1/TRBV3-2	.	CASSQVAGDTQYF	TGTGCCAGCAGCCAAGTTGCGGGGGATACGCAGTATTTT
TRBJ1-5	.	TRBV2	.	CASSYRVGDQPQHF	TGTGCCAGCAGTTACAGGGTAGGGGACCAGCCCCAGCATTTT
TRBJ2-3	.	TRBV5-1	TRBD1	CASSLSSVAGGDPQYF	TGCGCCAGCAGCTTGAGTTCAGTGGCAGGGGGCGATCCGCAGTATTTT
TRBJ2-7	.	TRBV9	.	CASSVDSNPYEQYF	TGTGCCAGCAGCGTAGACAGCAACCCCTACGAGCAGTACTTC
TRBJ1-3	.	TRBV19	.	CASSWDKSSGNTIYF	TGTGCCAGTAGTTGGGACAAGAGCTCTGGAAACACCATATATTTT
TRBJ1-3	.	TRBV25-1	.	CASSLAAGNTIYF	TGTGCCAGCAGTCTTGCCGCGGGAAACACCATATATTTT
TRBJ2-6	.	TRBV30	.	CAWNYRPGSGANVLTF	TGTGCCTGGAACTACAGACCAGGGTCTGGGGCCAACGTCCTGACTTTC
TRBJ1-1	.	TRBV6-1	TRBD1	CASRDRRTEAFF	TGTGCCAGCAGGGACAGGAGGACTGAAGCTTTCTTT
TRBJ1-6	.	TRBV3-1/TRBV3-2	.	CASSPVGSSPLHF	TGTGCCAGCAGCCCTGTAGGGAGTTCACCCCTCCACTTT
TRBJ2-1	.	TRBV6-4	TRBD2	CASSDSLAGDHNEQFF	TGTGCCAGCAGTGACTCTTTAGCGGGAGACCACAATGAGCAGTTCTTC
TRBJ1-1	.	TRBV5-1	.	CASSLRVGLANTEAFF	TGCGCCAGCAGCTTGAGGGTTGGACTGGCGAACACTGAAGCTTTCTTT
TRBJ1-1	.	TRBV6-5	TRBD1	CASSYGTGTNTEAFF	TGTGCCAGCAGTTACGGGACAGGGACGAACACTGAAGCTTTCTTT
TRBJ1-2	.	TRBV27	.	CASSTGYGYTF	TGTGCCAGCAGTACCGGCTATGGCTACACCTTC
TRBJ2-3	.	TRBV24-1	TRBD1	CATSDSDRASTDTQYF	TGTGCCACCAGTGATTCGGACAGGGCTAGCACAGATACGCAGTATTTT
TRBJ1-1	.	TRBV12-3/TRBV12-4	TRBD1	CASRRPGQGAFF	TGTGCCAGCAGAAGGCCGGGACAGGGGGCTTTCTTT
TRBJ1-1	.	TRBV6-5	.	CASSLRNTEAFF	TGTGCCAGCAGTCTCCGGAACACTGAAGCTTTCTTT
TRBJ1-4	.	TRBV2	.	CASSEVRATNEKLFF	TGTGCCAGCAGTGAAGTGAGGGCAACTAATGAAAAACTGTTTTTT